This entry lists 21 T cell receptor beta chains sequenced from one sample in a study of T cell repertoires in cytomegalovirus infection. MiXCR, applied by TCRdb to the reads, yields one record per CDR3 protein. The profile shows about 740,000 distinct CDR3 sequences, 35% to 45% of them singletons. Sample: PBMCs. Every receptor here comes from a human donor in good health (CMV status not recorded). Some clones in this sample may be carry-over from other donors' samples.

This sequence joins TRBV19 and TRBJ2-7; 9 nucleotides agree with TRBD2. There are 14 residues in the CDR3. V shed 8 bases and J 3 bases; nucleotides not matched to a gene: 8. CDR1 is LNHDA and CDR2 is SQIVND in the germline V gene (reference sequence). The CDR3 sequence is CASAAGGRSYEQYF. The CDR3 bases are TGTGCCAGTGCGGCGGGAGGGAGGAGCTACGAGCAGTACTTC.

This clonotype has a handful of counts. The CDR3 bases are TGTGCCAGCAGCTCCGGACAGTACTACGAGCAGTACTTC. It codes for CASSSGQYYEQYF. The chain links TRBV28 to TRBJ2-7, with D tentatively TRBD1 (6 bases). Trimming took off 6 bases at V and 3 bases at J, with 12 bases between the two ends. The germline CDR1 and CDR2 sequences are MDHEN and SYDVKM. The CDR3 totals 13 residues.

The V gene is TRBV20-1, the J gene TRBJ1-2; tentative D call: TRBD1 (5 bases). V was cut by 6 bases and J by 6 bases, with 11 bases left in between. There are 11 residues in the CDR3. The germline V gene encodes CDR1 DFQATT and CDR2 SNEGSKA (reference sequence). The CDR3 DNA sequence: TGCAGTGCGAGTTGGGGGGATGGCTACACCTTC. This gives the protein CSASWGDGYTF.

The chain carries TRBV5-1 and TRBJ2-2; TRBD1 agrees at 9 bases. Germline assignment: CDR1 SGHRS and CDR2 YFSETQ. The CDR3 length is 16 residues. The V and J ends lost 0 bases and 5 bases, in that order; junction bases with no gene match: 5. CDR3 sequence reads: CASSLDRQGGTGELFF. CDR3 sequence (DNA): TGCGCCAGCAGCTTGGATCGACAGGGGGGTACCGGGGAGCTGTTTTTT.

J is TRBJ1-1 and V is TRBV7-9; 10 bases align to TRBD1. This CDR3 has 13 amino acids. Germline V gene data show CDR1 as SEHNR and CDR2 as FQNEAQ (reference sequence). Germline trimming cut 0 bases from V and 10 bases from J; bases unmatched to any gene: 2. The CDR3 region has the DNA TGTGCCAGCAGCTTAGCGGGACAGGGGCCAGCTTTCTTT. Translated: CASSLAGQGPAFF.

This clonotype was counted only a few times. The chain uses TRBV19 and TRBJ2-6; the D gene is possibly TRBD1 (6 bases). Germline lookup yields CDR1 LNHDA and CDR2 SQIVND (reference sequence). The germline V and J ends were trimmed by 8 bases and 0 bases, with 11 bases remaining between them. The CDR3 sequence is 15 residues long. CDR3 loop: CASRPGDSGANVLTF. The CDR3, as DNA: TGTGCCAGTCGACCAGGGGACTCTGGGGCCAACGTCCTGACTTTC.

The gene calls are TRBV6-1 and TRBJ2-2; D possibly corresponds to TRBD1 (6 bases). Germline loops: CDR1 MNHNS, CDR2 SASEGT. The CDR3 is 17 amino acids. V lost 0 bases and J lost 3, with 14 bases in between. CDR3 region: CASSEALGHGYTGELFF. For the CDR3, the DNA is TGTGCCAGCAGTGAAGCCCTGGGACATGGGTACACCGGGGAGCTGTTTTTT.

This clonotype came up a few times. V usage is TRBV19 and J usage is TRBJ2-1; the D gene is possibly TRBD2 (5 bases). The CDR3 runs to 15 residues. Per the germline V gene, CDR1 is LNHDA and CDR2 is SQIVND (reference sequence). V lost 5 bases and J 0 bases, leaving 11 bases between the germline ends. As DNA, the CDR3 is TGTGCCAGTAGTTACCCTCGGGACTCCTACAATGAGCAGTTCTTC. This encodes CASSYPRDSYNEQFF.

A note on this clonotype: A read error may be the cause here, since a much bigger clone is one base away. The conserved closing phenylalanine or tryptophan is absent in this CDR3, likely reflecting a read error. The chain carries TRBV7-8 and TRBJ2-6; D gene uncertain. Trimming took off 3 bases at V and 12 bases at J, with 6 bases between the two ends. The CDR3 contains 11 residues. CDR1 SGHVS and CDR2 FQNEAQ come from the germline V gene. The CDR3: CASSLPGVLTL. The CDR3 bases are TGTGCCAGCAGCTTGCCTGGCGTCCTGACTTTA.

The CDR3 DNA reads TGCATTGCGAATAGACGGGACAGGGGCACCTACGAGCAGTACTTC. It translates to CIANRRDRGTYEQYF. The rearrangement links TRBV20-1 to TRBJ2-7, with 10 nucleotides matching TRBD1. This CDR3 comprises 15 residues. Germline V gives CDR1 DFQATT, CDR2 SNEGSKA (reference sequence).

This clonotype was counted between two and nine times. This chain links TRBV5-6 with TRBJ1-5, with TRBD1 identical over 7 bases. This CDR3 has 15 residues. In germline, CDR1 is SGHDT, CDR2 YYEEEE. V was pared by 4 bases and J by 1 base, with 5 bases of the junction left unmatched. In DNA, the CDR3 is TGTGCCAGCAGCATGACAGGGCTGAGCAATCAGCCCCAGCATTTT. Protein sequence: CASSMTGLSNQPQHF.

This rearrangement joins TRBV14 to TRBJ2-4, with a weak D call TRBD2 (6 bases). Germline V lookup: CDR1 SGHDN, CDR2 FVKESK. The CDR3 has 16 residues. Trimming removed 4 bases from V and 1 base from J, with 14 bases in between. CDR3 sequence reads: CASSRGDQSAKNIQYF. The CDR3 coding sequence is TGTGCCAGCAGCCGGGGGGATCAGTCGGCCAAAAACATTCAGTACTTC. Combining the CDR3 with reference TRBV14 and TRBJ2-4 gives the whole variable domain EAGVTQFPSHSVIEKGQTVTLRCDPISGHDNLYWYRRVMGKEIKFLLHFVKESKQDESGMPNNRFLAERTGGTYSTLKVQPAELEDSGVYFCASSRGDQSAKNIQYFGAGTRLSVL.

This sequence joins TRBV28 and TRBJ2-5; D perhaps matches TRBD1 (6 bases). This CDR3 is 15 amino acids long. V was cut by 6 bases and J by 2 bases, with 16 bases left in between. The germline V gene encodes CDR1 MDHEN and CDR2 SYDVKM. The CDR3: CASRLGGQGQETQYF. The CDR3 nucleotides are TGTGCCAGCAGACTCGGCGGGCAGGGGCAAGAGACCCAGTACTTC.

This clonotype was seen many times. V gene TRBV28 combines with J gene TRBJ2-5; D call uncertain. CDR1 is MDHEN and CDR2 is SYDVKM in the germline V gene. The V gene lost 7 bases and the J gene lost 2 bases, with 14 bases spanning the gap. The CDR3 has 14 amino acids. In DNA, the CDR3 is TGTGCCAGCAACGCCGTTGACATTCAAGAGACCCAGTACTTC. The encoded protein is CASNAVDIQETQYF. Full variable domain (remainder filled in from reference TRBV28 and TRBJ2-5): DVKVTQSSRYLVKRTGEKVFLECVQDMDHENMFWYRQDPGLGLRLIYFSYDVKMKEKGDIPEGYSVSREKKERFSLILESASTNQTSMYLCASNAVDIQETQYFGPGTRLLVL.

In this sample, this clonotype turned up a few times. The V call is TRBV4-1, the J call TRBJ1-1; 9 bases are a match to TRBD1. Germline CDR1 is MGHRA and CDR2 is YSYEKL. The CDR3 consists of 18 residues. Trimming took 4 bases from V and 4 from J; bases not matched to a gene: 16. The CDR3 nucleotides are TGCGCCAGCAGCCCTAAGTCCGGGGACAGGGTAAGAAGCACTGAAGCTTTCTTT. Its protein product is CASSPKSGDRVRSTEAFF.

The V call is TRBV12-3 or TRBV12-4, the J call TRBJ1-1; no firm D call. The V gene lost 3 bases and the J gene lost 7 bases, with 12 bases spanning the gap. The CDR3 runs 13 residues. The CDR3 is CASSFVSGGEAFF. DNA of the CDR3: TGTGCCAGCAGTTTTGTAAGTGGAGGTGAAGCTTTCTTT.

Comment on this clonotype: Compared with germline, one end of the junction differs, possibly owing to a read error. The V and J genes are TRBV7-2 and TRBJ2-7, with TRBD2 as a possible D gene (6 bases). This CDR3 has 15 amino acids. CDR1 SGHTA and CDR2 FQGNSA come from the germline V gene. CDR3 protein: CSSSPGDGNPYEQYF. The CDR3 coding sequence is TGTTCCAGCAGCCCGGGGGACGGTAACCCCTACGAGCAGTACTTC.

The chain joins TRBV6-1 to TRBJ2-7, with D possibly matching TRBD1 (6 bases). Germline V gene sequence: CDR1 MNHNS, CDR2 SASEGT. CDR3 length equals 14 residues. The germline V and J ends were trimmed by 5 bases and 0 bases, with 11 bases remaining between them. The DNA of the CDR3 is TGTGCCAGCAGTCCGATGACAGGCTCCTACGAGCAGTACTTC. Its translation is CASSPMTGSYEQYF.

This clonotype was seen a handful of times. The CDR3 loop reads CASSPATGGTGELFF. The DNA of the CDR3 is TGTGCCAGCTCACCTGCGACAGGGGGTACCGGGGAGCTGTTTTTT. The rearrangement uses TRBV18 and TRBJ2-2; 9 bases line up with TRBD1. The CDR3 runs to 15 residues. Germline-derived CDR1 and CDR2 are KGHSH and LQKENI. The junction had 4 bases not matched to a gene; V was cut back by 3 bases and J by 5 bases.

This clonotype has more than one count but fewer than ten. This rearrangement joins TRBV7-9 to TRBJ2-2; perhaps TRBD1 as D (6 bases). The CDR3 runs 15 residues. CDR1 is SEHNR, CDR2 FQNEAQ, per germline (reference sequence). V gave up 1 base and J gave up 7 bases, with 13 bases separating them. The CDR3 nucleotides are TGTGCCAGCAGCTTAGAATCAGGGGAGAACGGGGAGCTGTTTTTT. Protein sequence: CASSLESGENGELFF.

The V gene is TRBV28, the J gene TRBJ2-3, with 10 positions matching TRBD2. The germline gives CDR1 MDHEN, CDR2 SYDVKM. The CDR3 runs to 12 residues. CDR3 loop: CASGGRYNTQYF. The CDR3 bases are TGTGCTAGCGGGGGGCGATATAATACGCAGTATTTT.